One sample yielded the 17 T cell receptor beta chains listed below, sequenced in a study of blood T cell repertoires in COVID-19. Generated by immunoSEQ multiplex PCR, the TCRdb table keeps only in-frame clones and is missing some. The sample records approximately 320,000 clones, around 90% being singletons. The sample was PBMCs or T cells enriched from blood (not recorded which). The source of these receptors is a woman younger than 35 who had recovered from COVID-19.

The chain combines TRBV29-1 with TRBJ2-5; D perhaps matches TRBD1 (6 bases). This CDR3 region has 13 residues. Trimming removed 4 bases at V and 1 base at J, with 10 bases between. CDR1 and CDR2 (germline): SQVTM, ANQGSEA. CDR3 DNA: TGCAGCGTTGGACAGGCGATCCAAGAGACCCAGTACTTC. It codes for CSVGQAIQETQYF.

The V call is TRBV4-1, the J call TRBJ1-1; D ambiguous. V was shortened by 4 bases and J by 1 base, with 10 bases between the two germline ends. The germline V gene encodes CDR1 MGHRA and CDR2 YSYEKL. The CDR3 covers 14 residues. CDR3 amino acids: CASSPNTENTEAFF. CDR3 coding DNA: TGCGCCAGCAGCCCTAATACAGAGAACACTGAAGCTTTCTTT.

Only one count was recorded for this clone. The chain joins TRBV2 to TRBJ1-6; no reliable D call. Germline assignment: CDR1 SNHLY and CDR2 FYNNEI. V was trimmed by 8 bases and J by 8 bases, leaving 10 bases between them. This CDR3 is 12 amino acids long. CDR3 protein: CASVTDDSPLHF. CDR3 in DNA: TGTGCCAGCGTGACTGACGATTCACCCCTCCACTTT. Full variable domain (missing parts from reference TRBV2 and TRBJ1-6): EPEVTQTPSHQVTQMGQEVILRCVPISNHLYFYWYRQILGQKVEFLVSFYNNEISEKSEIFDDQFSVERPDGSNFTLKIRSTKLEDSAMYFCASVTDDSPLHFGNGTRLTVT.

V gene TRBV30 combines with J gene TRBJ1-2; 7 positions agree with TRBD1. Germline V CDR1 and CDR2: GTSNPN, SVGIG (reference sequence). The length of the CDR3 is 13 residues. The V segment lost 4 bases and the J segment 7 bases; nucleotides outside the gene matches: 9. The CDR3 loop is CAWNPGQPVGYTF. In DNA, the CDR3 is TGTGCCTGGAATCCGGGACAGCCCGTTGGCTACACCTTC.

The chain uses TRBV4-3 and TRBJ1-2; D might be TRBD1 (6 bases). CDR3 length: 14 amino acids. V lost 4 bases and J 5 bases, leaving 14 bases between the germline ends. Germline V lookup: CDR1 LGHNA, CDR2 YSLEER. CDR3 sequence (DNA): TGCGCCAGCAGCCCTGGTATAACAGGGTATGGCTACACCTTC. This codes for CASSPGITGYGYTF.

The chain is built from TRBV3-1 (or the pseudogene TRBV3-2) and TRBJ1-3; unclear D gene. Per germline, CDR1 LGHDT and CDR2 YNNKEL (reference sequence). V lost 1 base and J lost 3, with 13 bases in between. The CDR3 contains 16 residues. CDR3 sequence reads: CASSQGAAVHGNTIYF. The CDR3 DNA follows: TGTGCCAGCAGCCAAGGGGCAGCGGTCCATGGAAACACCATATATTTT.

The chain is built from TRBV6-5 and TRBJ1-2; D is unresolved. With 7 bases removed from V and 4 bases from J, the gap between germline ends came to 13 bases. From germline, CDR1 is MNHEY and CDR2 SVGAGI. The length of the CDR3 is 13 residues. DNA for the CDR3: TGTGCCAGCAACCGAGGGTCGGGCTATGGCTACACCTTC. This translates into CASNRGSGYGYTF.

This clone was detected once. The chain uses TRBV9 and TRBJ1-1, with 9 bases fitting TRBD1. The V gene's germline CDR1 is SGDLS and CDR2 YYNGEE. Losses at the gene ends were 3 bases for V and 2 bases for J; bases not matched to a gene: 8. The CDR3 loop spans 16 amino acids. Here the CDR3 reads CASSENDRGLNTEAFF. CDR3 in DNA: TGTGCCAGCAGCGAAAACGACAGGGGGTTAAACACTGAAGCTTTCTTT.

CDR3 sequence: CASSFYRGSDQPQHF. In DNA form, the CDR3 reads TGTGCCAGCAGTTTCTATCGGGGGAGTGATCAGCCCCAGCATTTT. The chain uses TRBV27 and TRBJ1-5, with D possibly being TRBD1 (5 bases). V gave up 3 bases and J gave up 5 bases, with 14 bases separating them. This CDR3 region has 15 residues. Germline V gene data show CDR1 as MNHEY and CDR2 as SMNVEV (reference sequence).

Points on this clone: The sample contains more than one DNA sequence encoding this CDR3. The chain couples TRBV7-3 to TRBJ2-1; D perhaps matches TRBD2 (5 bases). This CDR3 has 15 amino acids. Between the trimmed V and J ends, which lost 4 bases and 0 bases, there was a span of 10 bases. Germline V lookup: CDR1 SGHTA, CDR2 FQGTGA. CDR3: CASSSDSSSYNEQFF. The CDR3 nucleotides read TGTGCCAGCAGCTCGGACTCTAGCTCCTACAATGAGCAGTTCTTC.

The chain couples TRBV5-1 to TRBJ2-1, with 8 bases aligning to TRBD1. Germline V CDR1 and CDR2: SGHRS, YFSETQ. CDR3 length equals 14 residues. V shed 4 bases, J shed 4 bases, and the junction held 4 bases outside the gene matches. As DNA, the CDR3 is TGCGCCAGCAGCAACGGACAGGGTTACAATGAGCAGTTCTTC. Amino acid sequence: CASSNGQGYNEQFF.

The chain employs TRBV6-4 and TRBJ1-1, with D possibly being TRBD1 (5 bases). CDR1 is MRHNA, CDR2 SNTAGT, per germline. Trimming shortened V by 6 bases and J by 10 bases, and 18 bases separated the two germline ends. The CDR3 loop spans 13 amino acids. The CDR3 region is CASRNTGSGLAFF. The CDR3 DNA reads as TGTGCCAGCAGAAACACCGGTTCGGGACTAGCTTTCTTT.

This clone showed up just a few times. The chain joins TRBV15 to TRBJ1-4; no clear D. This CDR3 is 15 amino acids long. Between the trimmed V and J ends, which lost 1 base and 0 bases, there was a span of 6 bases. Germline V gives CDR1 LNHNV, CDR2 YYDKDF (reference sequence). CDR3 coding DNA: TGTGCCACCAGCAGAGTGCGATCAACTAATGAAAAACTGTTTTTT. It codes for CATSRVRSTNEKLFF.

This clone was seen a few times. The V gene is TRBV4-3, the J gene TRBJ2-2; 12 bases match TRBD2. V shed 0 bases and J 5 bases; nucleotides not matched to a gene: 16. The CDR3 consists of 21 residues. Germline CDR1 and CDR2: LGHNA and YSLEER. For the CDR3, the DNA is TGCGCCAGCAGCCAAGATGGGCCTGGTTTACTAGCGGGAGGACGGACCGGGGAGCTGTTTTTT. Translated, it gives CASSQDGPGLLAGGRTGELFF.

V and J are TRBV14 and TRBJ1-2; TRBD1 might be the D (6 bases). V lost 2 bases, J lost 1 base, and 11 bases lay in between. Germline V gene sequence: CDR1 SGHDN, CDR2 FVKESK. The CDR3 has 15 amino acids. CDR3 bases: TGTGCCAGCAGCCAATTTCAGGGGAGTAACTATGGCTACACCTTC. Translation: CASSQFQGSNYGYTF.

The rearrangement joins TRBV6-2 or TRBV6-3 to TRBJ2-7; D is possibly TRBD1 (6 bases). V was trimmed by 2 bases and J by 4 bases, leaving 12 bases between them. The CDR3 loop spans 14 amino acids. Germline CDR1 and CDR2: MNHEY and SVGEGT. The CDR3 sequence is CASSYGGQMYEQYF. The CDR3 bases are TGTGCCAGCAGTTACGGGGGACAAATGTACGAGCAGTACTTC.

CDR3 in amino acids: CASSPATSAYNEQFF. CDR3 nucleotides: TGCGCCAGCAGCCCAGCGACTAGCGCCTACAATGAGCAGTTCTTC. This chain joins TRBV5-1 and TRBJ2-1, with 8 bases that match TRBD2. V was pared by 4 bases and J by 2 bases, with 5 bases of the junction left unmatched. This CDR3 is 15 amino acids long. Germline V lookup: CDR1 SGHRS, CDR2 YFSETQ.